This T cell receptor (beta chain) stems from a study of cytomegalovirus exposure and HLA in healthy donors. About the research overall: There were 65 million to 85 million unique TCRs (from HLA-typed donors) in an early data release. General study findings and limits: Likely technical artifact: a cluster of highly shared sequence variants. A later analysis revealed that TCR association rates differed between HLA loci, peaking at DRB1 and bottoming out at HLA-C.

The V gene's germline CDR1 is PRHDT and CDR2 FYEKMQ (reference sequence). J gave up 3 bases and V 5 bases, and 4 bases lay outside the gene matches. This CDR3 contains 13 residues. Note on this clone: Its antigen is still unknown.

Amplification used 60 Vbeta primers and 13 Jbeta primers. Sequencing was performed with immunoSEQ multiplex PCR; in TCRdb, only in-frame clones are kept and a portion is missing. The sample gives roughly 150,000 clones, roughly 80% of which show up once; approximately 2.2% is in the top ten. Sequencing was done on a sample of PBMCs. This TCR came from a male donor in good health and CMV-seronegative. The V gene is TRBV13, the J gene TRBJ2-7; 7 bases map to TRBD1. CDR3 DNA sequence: TGTGCCAGCAGCCGGGGACAGCGCTACGAGCAGTACTTC. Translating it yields CASSRGQRYEQYF.